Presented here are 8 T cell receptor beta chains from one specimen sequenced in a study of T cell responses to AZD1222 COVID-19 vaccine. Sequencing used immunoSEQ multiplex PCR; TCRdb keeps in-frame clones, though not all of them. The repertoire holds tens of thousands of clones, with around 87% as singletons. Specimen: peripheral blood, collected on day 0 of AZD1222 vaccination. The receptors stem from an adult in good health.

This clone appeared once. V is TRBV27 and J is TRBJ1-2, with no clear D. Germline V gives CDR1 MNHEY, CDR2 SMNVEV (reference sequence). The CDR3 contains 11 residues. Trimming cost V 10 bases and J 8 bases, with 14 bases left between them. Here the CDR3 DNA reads TGTGCCACCAGGCCGAGGTCCGGCTACACCTTC. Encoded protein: CATRPRSGYTF.

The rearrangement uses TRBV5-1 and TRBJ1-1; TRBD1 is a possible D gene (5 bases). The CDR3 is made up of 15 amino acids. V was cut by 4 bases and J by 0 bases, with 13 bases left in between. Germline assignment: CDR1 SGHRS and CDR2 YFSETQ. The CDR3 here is CASSLGRQMNTEAFF. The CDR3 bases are TGCGCCAGCAGCCTGGGGCGGCAGATGAACACTGAAGCTTTCTTT.

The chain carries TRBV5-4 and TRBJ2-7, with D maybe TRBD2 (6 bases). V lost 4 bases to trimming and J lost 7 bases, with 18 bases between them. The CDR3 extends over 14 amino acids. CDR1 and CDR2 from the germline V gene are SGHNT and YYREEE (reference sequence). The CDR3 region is CASSHPGDEREQYF. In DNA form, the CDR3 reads TGTGCCAGCAGCCACCCGGGGGATGAGCGTGAGCAGTACTTC.

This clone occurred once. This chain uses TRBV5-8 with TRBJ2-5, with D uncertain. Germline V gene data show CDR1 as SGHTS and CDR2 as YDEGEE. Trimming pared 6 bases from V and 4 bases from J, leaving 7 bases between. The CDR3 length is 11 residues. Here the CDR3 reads CASNPPETQYF. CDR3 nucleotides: TGTGCCAGCAACCCGCCAGAGACCCAGTACTTC.

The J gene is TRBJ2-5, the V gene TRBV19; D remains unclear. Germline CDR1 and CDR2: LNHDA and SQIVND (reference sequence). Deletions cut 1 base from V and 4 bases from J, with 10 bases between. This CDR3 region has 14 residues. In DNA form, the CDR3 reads TGTGCCAGTAGTATAGCAGACTCGGGAGAGACCCAGTACTTC. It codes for CASSIADSGETQYF.

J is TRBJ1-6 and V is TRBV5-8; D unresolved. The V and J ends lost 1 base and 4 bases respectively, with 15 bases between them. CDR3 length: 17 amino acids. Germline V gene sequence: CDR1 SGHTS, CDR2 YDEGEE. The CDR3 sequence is CASSLTHGPSYNSPLHF. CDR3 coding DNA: TGTGCCAGCAGCTTGACTCATGGTCCCTCTTATAATTCACCCCTCCACTTT.

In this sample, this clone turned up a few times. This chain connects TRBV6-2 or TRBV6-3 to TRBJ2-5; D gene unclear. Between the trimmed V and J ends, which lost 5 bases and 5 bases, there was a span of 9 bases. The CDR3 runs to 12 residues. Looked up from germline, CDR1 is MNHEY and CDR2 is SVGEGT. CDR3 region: CASSLSGETQYF. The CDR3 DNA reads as TGTGCCAGCAGTCTTTCCGGGGAGACCCAGTACTTC.

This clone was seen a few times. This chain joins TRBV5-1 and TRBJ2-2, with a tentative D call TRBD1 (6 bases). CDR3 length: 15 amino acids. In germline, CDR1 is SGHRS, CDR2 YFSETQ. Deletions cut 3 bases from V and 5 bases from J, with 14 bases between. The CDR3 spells CASSSRAGDTGELFF. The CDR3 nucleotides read TGCGCCAGCAGCTCCAGGGCAGGGGATACCGGGGAGCTGTTTTTT.